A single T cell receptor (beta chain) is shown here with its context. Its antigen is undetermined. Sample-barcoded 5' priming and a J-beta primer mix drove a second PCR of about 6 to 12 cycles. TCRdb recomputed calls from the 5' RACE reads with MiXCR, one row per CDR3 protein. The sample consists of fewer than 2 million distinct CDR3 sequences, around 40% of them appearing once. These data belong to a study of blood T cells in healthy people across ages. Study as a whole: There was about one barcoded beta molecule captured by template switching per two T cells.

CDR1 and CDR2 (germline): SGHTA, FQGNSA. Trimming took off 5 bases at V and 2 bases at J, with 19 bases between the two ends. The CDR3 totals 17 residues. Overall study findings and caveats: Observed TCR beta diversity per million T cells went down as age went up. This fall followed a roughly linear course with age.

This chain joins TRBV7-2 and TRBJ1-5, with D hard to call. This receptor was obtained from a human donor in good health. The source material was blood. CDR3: CASSGSVGFGGNQPQHF. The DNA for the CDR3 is TGTGCCAGCAGCGGTAGCGTCGGGTTCGGTGGCAATCAGCCCCAGCATTTT.